The clone carrying this TCR beta chain was seen only once. TCRdb's table, derived via immunoSEQ multiplex PCR, lists solely in-frame clones and lacks some. The table shows about 480,000 clones, with roughly 90% occurring only once. The data derive from a study of blood T cell repertoires in COVID-19. This sequence was found in a woman in her forties who had recovered from COVID-19. The sequencing input was PBMCs or T cells enriched from blood (not recorded which).

The CDR3 loop is CASSLGAGKYNYGYTF. Written as DNA, the CDR3 is TGTGCCAGCAGCTTAGGGGCCGGAAAATATAACTATGGCTACACCTTC. The chain links TRBV11-2 to TRBJ1-2; D is unresolved. With 1 base removed from V and 1 base from J, the gap between germline ends came to 13 bases. The CDR3 totals 16 residues. The germline V gene has CDR1 SGHAT and CDR2 FQNNGV.